These 24 T cell receptor beta chains share one sample of origin, sequenced in a study of blood T cell repertoires in COVID-19 (dated by TCRdb to 2020 to 2022). Library creation used the immunoSEQ multiplex PCR assay. Sourced from immuneACCESS, this table was stored by TCRdb with only in-frame sequences that have V and J called. A share of the clones is absent; for the studies checked, an unresolved V gene accounts for under half, and the remainder has no known explanation. A total of 30,000 to 45,000 clones appear in this sample, 85% to 90% of them only once. About 12% of the sample rests with the top ten. Sequenced: peripheral blood. Receptors were obtained from a man between 65 and 85 years old with acute or convalescent COVID-19.

The chain employs TRBV4-3 and TRBJ1-2; 8 bases match TRBD1. Germline V gene data show CDR1 as LGHNA and CDR2 as YSLEER. Losses at the gene ends were 1 base for V and 7 bases for J; bases not matched to a gene: 8. The CDR3 contains 15 residues. The CDR3 region has the DNA TGCGCCAGCAGCCAAGGGCAGGGGGCGTTCAGTGGCTACACCTTC. It is translated as CASSQGQGAFSGYTF.

With regard to this clone: The junction does not match germline at one end; this may be a read error. The rearrangement uses TRBV4-3 and TRBJ2-2; 7 positions agree with TRBD1. The CDR3 has 19 residues. Germline V gene lookup returns CDR1 LGHNA and CDR2 YSLEER. The CDR3, as DNA: TGCGCCAGCAGCCAAGATGCGTGGGTGACAGGGTGGAACTCCGGGGAGCTGTTTTTT. Translation: CASSQDAWVTGWNSGELFF.

The chain couples TRBV5-1 to TRBJ1-1, with D unresolved. Germline CDR1 and CDR2: SGHRS and YFSETQ. CDR3 length equals 13 residues. The V gene lost 3 bases and the J gene lost 2 bases, with 8 bases spanning the gap. This CDR3 reads CASSSLYNTEAFF. The CDR3 DNA reads as TGCGCCAGCAGCTCCCTCTACAACACTGAAGCTTTCTTT. The full variable domain, rest sourced from reference TRBV5-1 and TRBJ1-1, is KAGVTQTPRYLIKTRGQQVTLSCSPISGHRSVSWYQQTPGQGLQFLFEYFSETQRNKGNFPGRFSGRQFSNSRSEMNVSTLELGDSALYLCASSSLYNTEAFFGQGTRLTVV.

The chain has TRBV5-5 and TRBJ2-5; D might be TRBD2 (6 bases). The CDR3 is 15 amino acids. With 0 bases removed from V and 2 bases from J, the gap between germline ends came to 11 bases. CDR1 and CDR2 from the germline V gene are SGHKS and YYEKEE (reference sequence). In DNA, the CDR3 is TGTGCCAGCAGCTTGGAGGGCGGGAATCAAGAGACCCAGTACTTC. This encodes CASSLEGGNQETQYF.

The chain has TRBV6-5 and TRBJ2-5; weak D call: TRBD2 (5 bases). Germline CDR1 MNHEY, CDR2 SVGAGI. This CDR3 comprises 14 residues. Trimming shortened V by 6 bases and J by 5 bases, and 16 bases separated the two germline ends. DNA for the CDR3: TGTGCCAGCAGCCCCAGCTCGGGCGGGGAGACCCAGTACTTC. As protein: CASSPSSGGETQYF.

The CDR3 bases are TGTGCCAGCAGTTTCCGACAGGGAGTTTACGAGCAGTACTTC. As protein: CASSFRQGVYEQYF. This chain joins TRBV6-5 and TRBJ2-7, with TRBD1 matching 7 bases. Germline V CDR1 and CDR2: MNHEY, SVGAGI. V was clipped by 4 bases and J by 4 bases; unmatched bases: 7. The CDR3 has 14 amino acids.

This chain connects TRBV6-5 to TRBJ1-1; TRBD1 aligns across 11 bases. Trimming cost V 3 bases and J 4 bases; bases outside gene matches: 1. CDR1 MNHEY and CDR2 SVGAGI come from the germline V gene. This CDR3 contains 14 residues. Written as DNA, the CDR3 is TGTGCCAGCAGTTATGGGACAGGGGGCACTGAAGCTTTCTTT. It specifies CASSYGTGGTEAFF.

This clone came up once. The genes are TRBV7-8 and TRBJ1-6; 11 positions agree with TRBD1. Germline CDR1 reads SGHVS; CDR2 reads FQNEAQ. CDR3 length: 15 residues. V was pared by 2 bases and J by 10 bases, with 4 bases of the junction left unmatched. The CDR3 reads CASSLFGQGASPLHF. CDR3 sequence (DNA): TGTGCCAGCAGCTTATTCGGACAGGGGGCCTCACCCCTCCACTTT.

Comment on this clone: Mismatch with germline at one junction end may stem from a read error. The chain recombines TRBV7-7 with TRBJ1-5, with D possibly being TRBD1 (5 bases). Germline V gene data show CDR1 as SSHAT and CDR2 as FNYEAQ (reference sequence). The CDR3 runs to 16 residues. The CDR3 protein is CASSPPRSGTNQPQHF. DNA for the CDR3: TGTGCTAGCAGCCCCCCCAGAAGTGGGACTAATCAGCCCCAGCATTTT.

The chain links TRBV6-5 to TRBJ2-5, with a weak D call TRBD2 (6 bases). CDR3 length equals 13 residues. Germline V gene data show CDR1 as MNHEY and CDR2 as SVGAGI. Trimming took 2 bases from V and 5 from J, leaving 9 bases between them. DNA of the CDR3: TGTGCCAGCAGTTACAACGGAGGGGAGACCCAGTACTTC. It is translated as CASSYNGGETQYF.

This rearrangement joins TRBV6-5 to TRBJ1-6; 7 bases are a match to TRBD1. This CDR3 comprises 16 residues. Per the germline V gene, CDR1 is MNHEY and CDR2 is SVGAGI. V shed 2 bases and J 9 bases; nucleotides not matched to a gene: 10. The CDR3 sequence: CASSYNRGSESSPLHF. The DNA for the CDR3 is TGTGCCAGCAGTTACAACAGGGGTTCCGAAAGTTCACCCCTCCACTTT.

The chain is built from TRBV3-1 (or the pseudogene TRBV3-2) and TRBJ2-7; 10 nucleotides match TRBD2. V lost 0 bases and J lost 7; bases outside the gene matches: 15. This CDR3 contains 18 residues. Germline CDR1 LGHDT, CDR2 YNNKEL (reference sequence). CDR3 DNA sequence: TGTGCCAGCAGCCAAGAAGATCAAGTGCTAGCGGGAGTTAGGGAGCAGTACTTC. Translated: CASSQEDQVLAGVREQYF.

The rearrangement links TRBV10-3 to TRBJ2-3; 9 bases map to TRBD2. Germline V CDR1 and CDR2: ENHRY, SYGVKD. The CDR3 extends over 16 amino acids. The trim removed 4 bases at V and 5 bases at J, leaving 10 bases unmatched. The CDR3: CAISVGGTSWGDTQYF. The CDR3 nucleotides are TGTGCCATCAGTGTCGGGGGGACTAGCTGGGGAGATACGCAGTATTTT.

The chain uses TRBV4-1 and TRBJ2-7; 9 positions agree with TRBD2. V dropped 0 bases and J dropped 3; count of bases not matched to a gene: 12. Germline loops: CDR1 MGHRA, CDR2 YSYEKL. The CDR3 totals 18 residues. The CDR3 DNA reads TGCGCCAGCAGCCAAGACGCCATAAGGGCGGGAGGGGACTACGAGCAGTACTTC. Its protein product is CASSQDAIRAGGDYEQYF.

This clone has a single count. V usage is TRBV5-4 and J usage is TRBJ2-2, with D possibly TRBD1 on 6 matching bases. The CDR3 is 17 amino acids. Germline values: CDR1 SGHNT, CDR2 YYREEE (reference sequence). Trimming took 0 bases from V and 5 from J, leaving 17 bases between them. CDR3 DNA sequence: TGTGCCAGCAGCTTGGGGGATACATTGGGGGCTACCGGGGAGCTGTTTTTT. This codes for CASSLGDTLGATGELFF. The full variable domain, completed using reference TRBV5-4 and TRBJ2-2, is ETGVTQSPTHLIKTRGQQVTLRCSSQSGHNTVSWYQQALGQGPQFIFQYYREEENGRGNFPPRFSGLQFPNYSSELNVNALELDDSALYLCASSLGDTLGATGELFFGEGSRLTVL.

This chain joins TRBV18 and TRBJ2-3; TRBD2 agrees at 10 bases. This CDR3 is 17 amino acids long. Looked up from germline, CDR1 is KGHSH and CDR2 is LQKENI. With 5 bases clipped from V and 5 bases from J, the junction kept 13 bases outside the gene matches. CDR3 nucleotides: TGTGCCAGCTCAGAGCGGGAGGGCCTCCCCCCCGGAGATACGCAGTATTTT. Its protein product is CASSEREGLPPGDTQYF.

This chain links TRBV5-3 with TRBJ2-5; 7 bases are a match to TRBD1. TRBV5-3 is an ORF for which the function is uncertain. The length of the CDR3 is 18 residues. V trimming: 0 bases; J trimming: 1 base; junction bases outside the gene matches: 12. CDR3 coding DNA: TGTGCCAGAAGCTTGGTCGACAGGGAGAGGGGGACCCAAGAGACCCAGTACTTC. Translated: CARSLVDRERGTQETQYF.

V gene TRBV28 combines with J gene TRBJ1-5; D perhaps matches TRBD1 (5 bases). CDR1 MDHEN and CDR2 SYDVKM come from the germline V gene. The CDR3 loop spans 14 amino acids. V was trimmed by 6 bases and J by 1 base, leaving 10 bases between them. DNA for the CDR3: TGTGCCAGCAGGGAGGGGAGCAGCAATCAGCCCCAGCATTTT. Translating gives CASREGSSNQPQHF.

The chain employs TRBV4-2 and TRBJ1-1; D perhaps matches TRBD1 (5 bases). CDR3 length: 16 residues. Germline V gene lookup returns CDR1 LGHNA and CDR2 YNFKEQ. The ends were cut back, 8 bases at V and 5 bases at J, with 24 bases in the middle. CDR3 sequence reads: CASGGTGTPKGTEAFF. The CDR3 DNA is TGTGCCAGCGGGGGGACCGGGACCCCCAAAGGGACTGAAGCTTTCTTT.

The chain is built from TRBV9 and TRBJ2-7, with D maybe TRBD1 (5 bases). V dropped 4 bases and J dropped 1 base, with 15 bases sitting between them. This CDR3 region has 15 residues. Germline assignment: CDR1 SGDLS and CDR2 YYNGEE. The DNA for the CDR3 is TGTGCCAGCAGCCCCAGGACACAAGGGTCCTACGAGCAGTACTTC. It is translated as CASSPRTQGSYEQYF.

The chain has TRBV15 and TRBJ2-1; D remains unclear. The V end lost 0 bases, the J end lost 2 bases, and 8 bases lay between the germline ends. Germline V lookup: CDR1 LNHNV, CDR2 YYDKDF (reference sequence). CDR3 length: 15 amino acids. The CDR3 here is CATSRDKEPYNEQFF. The DNA of the CDR3 is TGTGCCACCAGCAGAGATAAAGAGCCCTACAATGAGCAGTTCTTC.

This chain links TRBV10-3 with TRBJ2-1, with D possibly being TRBD1 (5 bases). From germline, CDR1 is ENHRY and CDR2 SYGVKD. Trimming stripped 6 bases from V and 8 bases from J, with 17 bases between. The CDR3 extends over 14 amino acids. In DNA, the CDR3 is TGTGCCATCAGCGATACAGGCCCCCTCGATGAGCAGTTCTTC. Translation gives CAISDTGPLDEQFF.

The chain joins TRBV27 to TRBJ2-7; possible D gene TRBD1, 6 bases. Germline loops: CDR1 MNHEY, CDR2 SMNVEV (reference sequence). This CDR3 has 13 residues. Trimming took off 7 bases at V and 3 bases at J, with 13 bases between the two ends. The DNA for the CDR3 is TGTGCCAGCAATCCGACAGGAGACTACGAGCAGTACTTC. Translated, it gives CASNPTGDYEQYF.

This chain joins TRBV29-1 and TRBJ1-2; 7 bases fit TRBD1. The CDR3 contains 14 residues. J was trimmed by 2 bases and V by 6 bases; bases with no gene match: 9. CDR1 is SQVTM and CDR2 is ANQGSEA in the germline V gene. The CDR3 DNA reads TGCAGCGTCGGGGGGGGACAGCTCAACTATGGCTACACCTTC. Its protein is CSVGGGQLNYGYTF.